The 26 T cell receptor beta chains reported below all come from one sample, sequenced in a study of blood T cell repertoires in COVID-19. Some clones are missing from TCRdb's copy, which holds only in-frame ones; the method was immunoSEQ multiplex PCR. Among 50,000 or so clones, more than 75% were seen once, and the ten largest hold under 30%. Material: peripheral blood. The source of these receptors is a human donor in a cohort sampled during active COVID-19.

This rearrangement joins TRBV5-1 to TRBJ2-1; 7 positions match TRBD2. CDR3 length: 16 amino acids. With V trimmed by 0 bases and J by 8 bases, 11 bases remained unmatched. Germline loops: CDR1 SGHRS, CDR2 YFSETQ. The CDR3 region is CASSLGGTIFGDEQFF. The CDR3 bases are TGCGCCAGCAGCTTGGGAGGGACTATTTTCGGCGATGAGCAGTTCTTC.

V and J are TRBV18 and TRBJ1-2; TRBD1 is a possible D gene (6 bases). The germline gives CDR1 KGHSH, CDR2 LQKENI. The V and J ends lost 3 bases and 6 bases respectively, with 11 bases between them. The CDR3 covers 13 residues. The CDR3 nucleotides read TGTGCCAGCTCACCTGGGGCAGGGGATGGCTACACCTTC. It encodes CASSPGAGDGYTF.

The rearrangement links TRBV7-3 to TRBJ2-5, with 8 bases identical to TRBD2. The CDR3 sequence is 15 residues long. CDR1 is SGHTA and CDR2 is FQGTGA in the germline V gene. The junction had 4 bases not matched to a gene; V was cut back by 0 bases and J by 4 bases. In DNA form, the CDR3 reads TGTGCCAGCAGCTTAACCGGGGGGGCCTTAGAGACCCAGTACTTC. Amino acid sequence: CASSLTGGALETQYF.

The rearrangement joins TRBV7-6 to TRBJ2-3, with 8 bases matching TRBD2. J lost 2 bases, V lost 3 bases, and 4 bases had no gene match. CDR3 size: 15 residues. CDR1 and CDR2 (germline): SGHVS, FNYEAQ. CDR3 nucleotide sequence: TGTGCCAGCAGCTTGTCGGGGGGGCCCACAGATACGCAGTATTTT. Translating it yields CASSLSGGPTDTQYF. The entire variable domain, with the rest obtained from reference TRBV7-6 and TRBJ2-3, is as follows: GAGVSQSPRYKVTKRGQDVALRCDPISGHVSLYWYRQALGQGPEFLTYFNYEAQQDKSGLPNDRFSAERPEGSISTLTIQRTEQRDSAMYRCASSLSGGPTDTQYFGPGTRLTVL.

The rearrangement uses TRBV18 and TRBJ2-2; perhaps TRBD1 as D (6 bases). The CDR3 totals 14 residues. The V and J ends lost 4 bases and 6 bases respectively, with 12 bases between them. Germline assignment: CDR1 KGHSH and CDR2 LQKENI. CDR3 protein: CASSLGQNPGELFF. In DNA form, the CDR3 reads TGTGCCAGCTCACTAGGACAGAATCCCGGGGAGCTGTTTTTT.

The chain carries TRBV5-1 and TRBJ1-2; 7 nucleotides align to TRBD1. The germline V gene encodes CDR1 SGHRS and CDR2 YFSETQ. V trimming: 3 bases; J trimming: 6 bases; junction bases outside the gene matches: 8. This CDR3 is built from 14 residues. CDR3 nucleotides: TGCGCCAGCAGCTCCGGCGGGACAGAGGATGGCTACACCTTC. It codes for CASSSGGTEDGYTF.

The chain has TRBV25-1 and TRBJ1-1; D remains unclear. V was cut by 2 bases and J by 3 bases, with 10 bases left in between. Germline CDR1 MGHDK, CDR2 SYGVNS. This CDR3 is built from 14 residues. The CDR3 nucleotides are TGTGCCAGCAGTGAAGTATCCGAGGACACTGAAGCTTTCTTT. Protein product: CASSEVSEDTEAFF.

The V call is TRBV2, the J call TRBJ1-3; D is undetermined. Germline V gene sequence: CDR1 SNHLY, CDR2 FYNNEI. Trimming left V 5 bases short and J 0 bases short, with 8 bases between. The CDR3 totals 14 residues. CDR3 sequence (DNA): TGTGCCAGCAGTTCAGGTGACTCTGGAAACACCATATATTTT. Translating gives CASSSGDSGNTIYF. Full variable domain (rest looked up from reference TRBV2 and TRBJ1-3): EPEVTQTPSHQVTQMGQEVILRCVPISNHLYFYWYRQILGQKVEFLVSFYNNEISEKSEIFDDQFSVERPDGSNFTLKIRSTKLEDSAMYFCASSSGDSGNTIYFGEGSWLTVV.

V gene TRBV28 combines with J gene TRBJ2-7; 8 bases map to TRBD1. V trimming: 4 bases; J trimming: 5 bases; junction bases outside the gene matches: 10. Germline loops: CDR1 MDHEN, CDR2 SYDVKM. This CDR3 has 15 amino acids. CDR3 DNA: TGTGCCAGCAGTTCTCAGGACAGGGCGCTCAACGAGCAGTACTTC. Encoded protein: CASSSQDRALNEQYF. Using reference TRBV28 and TRBJ2-7 for the parts outside the CDR3, the full variable domain is DVKVTQSSRYLVKRTGEKVFLECVQDMDHENMFWYRQDPGLGLRLIYFSYDVKMKEKGDIPEGYSVSREKKERFSLILESASTNQTSMYLCASSSQDRALNEQYFGPGTRLTVT.

The chain joins TRBV9 to TRBJ2-7, with 10 bases identical to TRBD1. V shed 4 bases, J shed 1 base, and the junction held 5 bases outside the gene matches. CDR3 size: 15 residues. Germline lookup yields CDR1 SGDLS and CDR2 YYNGEE. The CDR3 DNA reads as TGTGCCAGCAGCCCAGGGACAGGGGCGTCCTACGAGCAGTACTTC. Translation: CASSPGTGASYEQYF.

V usage is TRBV5-5 and J usage is TRBJ2-5, with TRBD2 matching over 7 bases. CDR3 length: 15 residues. The V gene's germline CDR1 is SGHKS and CDR2 YYEKEE (reference sequence). The J segment lost 6 bases and the V segment lost 0 bases, leaving 8 bases of the junction unmatched. CDR3 region: CASSLGGGSDKTQYF. The CDR3 DNA reads as TGTGCCAGCAGCTTGGGAGGCGGGAGCGATAAGACCCAGTACTTC.

This clone was counted once. The chain links TRBV3-1 (or the pseudogene TRBV3-2) to TRBJ1-6, with D maybe TRBD1 (5 bases). Trimming removed 1 base from V and 5 bases from J, with 9 bases in between. CDR3 length: 15 amino acids. Germline V lookup: CDR1 LGHDT, CDR2 YNNKEL (reference sequence). The CDR3 protein is CASSQGQGDNSPLHF. In DNA form, the CDR3 reads TGTGCCAGCAGCCAAGGTCAGGGCGATAATTCACCCCTCCACTTT.

The chain links TRBV19 to TRBJ2-3; 7 bases align to TRBD2. The length of the CDR3 is 17 residues. Germline values: CDR1 LNHDA, CDR2 SQIVND (reference sequence). V was pared by 5 bases and J by 0 bases, with 11 bases of the junction left unmatched. The CDR3 protein is CASSLARGEASTDTQYF. The CDR3 coding sequence is TGTGCCAGTAGTTTGGCACGGGGGGAAGCTAGCACAGATACGCAGTATTTT.

The chain employs TRBV5-1 and TRBJ2-7, with TRBD1 matching over 10 bases. J gave up 3 bases and V 0 bases, and 6 bases lay outside the gene matches. This CDR3 is built from 16 residues. Germline V gives CDR1 SGHRS, CDR2 YFSETQ. The CDR3: CASSLEPGQGYYEQYF. In nucleotides, the CDR3 is TGCGCCAGCAGCTTGGAGCCGGGACAGGGGTACTACGAGCAGTACTTC.

The chain employs TRBV5-5 and TRBJ2-1; 9 bases match TRBD2. This CDR3 region has 16 residues. Germline CDR1 is SGHKS and CDR2 is YYEKEE (reference sequence). The V segment lost 4 bases and the J segment 1 base; nucleotides outside the gene matches: 6. The DNA for the CDR3 is TGTGCCAGCAGCCCCGGACTAGCGCTTTCCTACAATGAGCAGTTCTTC. This gives the protein CASSPGLALSYNEQFF.

The gene calls are TRBV12-3 or TRBV12-4 and TRBJ2-7; no clear D. Trimming shortened V by 8 bases and J by 3 bases, and 14 bases separated the two germline ends. CDR3 size: 13 residues. The CDR3 loop is CASCDTDYYEQYF. CDR3 DNA: TGTGCCAGCTGTGATACTGATTACTACGAGCAGTACTTC.

The chain is built from TRBV2 and TRBJ2-3; no reliable D call. V was cut by 0 bases and J by 3 bases, with 4 bases left in between. Per germline, CDR1 SNHLY and CDR2 FYNNEI. CDR3 size: 13 residues. In DNA form, the CDR3 reads TGTGCCAGCAGTGAAGCGCGTACAGATACGCAGTATTTT. Translated: CASSEARTDTQYF.

Here the CDR3 reads CASSEGTRLSTDTQYF. CDR3 DNA sequence: TGTGCCAGCAGTGAAGGTACTCGTCTTAGCACAGATACGCAGTATTTT. The gene calls are TRBV2 and TRBJ2-3; no definite D call. V was clipped by 1 base and J by 0 bases, with 11 bases between them. CDR3 length equals 16 residues. Germline V gene data show CDR1 as SNHLY and CDR2 as FYNNEI.

This sequence joins TRBV5-1 and TRBJ2-3; the D is unclear. CDR3 size: 15 residues. Germline CDR1 SGHRS, CDR2 YFSETQ. Trimming cost V 2 bases and J 0 bases, with 10 bases left between them. The CDR3 DNA reads TGCGCCAGCAGCTTACCCCAGGCTAGCACAGATACGCAGTATTTT. It is translated as CASSLPQASTDTQYF.

The V gene is TRBV7-8, the J gene TRBJ2-1; 12 bases match TRBD2. V shed 5 bases and J 4 bases; nucleotides not matched to a gene: 3. CDR1 is SGHVS and CDR2 is FQNEAQ in the germline V gene. The CDR3 length is 15 residues. The DNA for the CDR3 is TGTGCCAGCAGCCTGACTAGCGGGGGATACAATGAGCAGTTCTTC. Amino acid sequence: CASSLTSGGYNEQFF. Using reference TRBV7-8 and TRBJ2-1 for the parts outside the CDR3, the full variable domain is GAGVSQSPRYKVAKRGQDVALRCDPISGHVSLFWYQQALGQGPEFLTYFQNEAQLDKSGLPSDRFFAERPEGSVSTLKIQRTQQEDSAVYLCASSLTSGGYNEQFFGPGTRLTVL.

A few counts support this clone. The same CDR3 can be traced to other DNA sequences in this sample. V and J are TRBV6-5 and TRBJ2-7; the match to TRBD1 covers 7 bases. The CDR3 length is 15 residues. Germline CDR1 reads MNHEY; CDR2 reads SVGAGI. J gave up 1 base and V 4 bases, and 7 bases lay outside the gene matches. CDR3 in amino acids: CASSFGQVSSYEQYF. The CDR3 DNA reads TGTGCCAGCAGTTTTGGACAGGTATCGTCCTACGAGCAGTACTTC.

Turning to this clone: A junction boundary mismatches the germline segment, possibly from a read error. The chain is built from TRBV7-9 and TRBJ1-3; 8 positions agree with TRBD1. CDR1 and CDR2 (germline): SEHNR, FQNEAQ (reference sequence). The CDR3 has 14 amino acids. The CDR3 protein is CSTTGDSFGNTIYF. CDR3 in DNA: TGCTCTACGACAGGGGACTCCTTTGGAAACACCATATATTTT.

CDR3 sequence reads: CAISGPVQRESTDTQYF. The DNA of the CDR3 is TGTGCCATCAGTGGTCCGGTCCAGCGGGAGAGCACAGATACGCAGTATTTT. V usage is TRBV10-3 and J usage is TRBJ2-3, with 8 nucleotides matching TRBD2. The CDR3 is 17 residues long. The junction had 9 bases not matched to a gene; V was cut back by 4 bases and J by 0 bases. Germline loops: CDR1 ENHRY, CDR2 SYGVKD.

The V gene is TRBV5-1, the J gene TRBJ1-6; possible D gene TRBD1, 6 bases. The CDR3 runs 14 residues. V was pared by 0 bases and J by 5 bases, with 6 bases between. Germline V CDR1 and CDR2: SGHRS, YFSETQ. This CDR3 is CASSLGQDNSPLHF. DNA of the CDR3: TGCGCCAGCAGCTTGGGACAGGATAATTCACCCCTCCACTTT.

This clone occurred once. This chain uses TRBV29-1 with TRBJ2-3, with a tentative D call TRBD1 (6 bases). The CDR3 has 13 amino acids. Per germline, CDR1 SQVTM and CDR2 ANQGSEA. V lost 4 bases and J lost 7, with 15 bases in between. CDR3 loop: CSVAGDTTNTQYF. The DNA of the CDR3 is TGCAGCGTTGCAGGGGACACCACCAATACGCAGTATTTT.

V and J are TRBV5-1 and TRBJ2-1, with TRBD2 matching 12 bases. Trimming cost V 0 bases and J 7 bases; bases outside gene matches: 5. Germline V gene sequence: CDR1 SGHRS, CDR2 YFSETQ. The CDR3 has 16 residues. This CDR3 reads CASSLDPSGGANEQFF. The CDR3 nucleotides are TGCGCCAGCAGCTTGGACCCTAGCGGGGGGGCAAATGAGCAGTTCTTC.